The 26 T cell receptor beta chains below all came from one sample that was sequenced in a study of response to subunit inactivated influenza vaccine (dated by TCRdb to 2017 to 2018). Library method: RT-PCR. Data came from an Illumina HiSeq 2500. TCRdb trimmed public reads at Q25 via fastp, called clones via MiXCR and kept in-frame beta chains. Rows with a matching CDR3 protein are joined into one entry that keeps the most common DNA and genes. This sample has more than 600,000 distinct CDR3 sequences in its table, and 15% to 20% of those were observed once. The top ten clonotypes cover 11% of the sample. The sample consisted of PBMCs from blood, taken roughly 5 days after vaccination. The receptors stem from a man in his forties or fifties who received an inactivated influenza vaccine. Donor details come from another sample of the same person, matched by shared clones.

V gene TRBV25-1 combines with J gene TRBJ1-2; 9 bases fit TRBD1. Germline values: CDR1 MGHDK, CDR2 SYGVNS. The V and J ends lost 3 bases and 8 bases, in that order; junction bases with no gene match: 4. This CDR3 region has 13 residues. In DNA form, the CDR3 reads TGTGCCAGCAGTGAGAGGACAGGGGAGGGCTACACCTTC. Protein sequence: CASSERTGEGYTF.

As to this clonotype: Here the CDR3 omits its conserved ending phenylalanine or tryptophan, so a read error is the likely source. This chain connects TRBV6-1 to TRBJ1-4; TRBD1 is a possible D gene (5 bases). V lost 6 bases, J lost 1 base, and 15 bases lay in between. The CDR3 loop spans 16 amino acids. Germline-derived CDR1 and CDR2 are MNHNS and SASEGT. CDR3 amino acids: CASRPGTGLTNEKLFL. The CDR3 DNA reads as TGTGCCAGCAGACCCGGGACGGGATTAACTAATGAAAAACTGTTTTTG.

This clonotype was detected a few times. The chain carries TRBV9 and TRBJ2-5; 10 nucleotides align to TRBD2. Trimming took 4 bases from V and 5 from J; bases not matched to a gene: 5. Germline loops: CDR1 SGDLS, CDR2 YYNGEE. The CDR3 runs to 14 residues. The CDR3 DNA follows: TGTGCCAGCAGCTCTAGCGGGGGTTGGGAGACCCAGTACTTC. It is translated as CASSSSGGWETQYF.

This clonotype occurred a few times. The chain uses TRBV12-3 or TRBV12-4 and TRBJ2-3, with D perhaps TRBD2 (5 bases). V was pared by 3 bases and J by 0 bases, with 10 bases between. This CDR3 spans 15 amino acids. The CDR3 region is CASSFRRQSTDTQYF. DNA for the CDR3: TGTGCCAGCAGTTTCCGGAGGCAGAGCACAGATACGCAGTATTTT.

The chain joins TRBV24-1 to TRBJ2-2, with D uncertain. Germline V gene lookup returns CDR1 KGHDR and CDR2 SFDVKD. The V and J ends lost 10 bases and 1 base respectively, with 12 bases between them. This CDR3 contains 14 residues. In DNA, the CDR3 is TGTGCCACAGGGCTCGGTGAGAACACCGGGGAGCTGTTTTTT. Translated, it gives CATGLGENTGELFF.

This clonotype has a handful of counts. A read error is possible here, since a much larger clone lies one base away. V gene TRBV27 combines with J gene TRBJ1-2; maybe TRBD1 (5 bases). V lost 4 bases to trimming and J lost 4 bases, with 10 bases between them. Germline-derived CDR1 and CDR2 are MNHEY and SMNVEV (reference sequence). The CDR3 has 13 amino acids. CDR3 region: CASSSQGAYGYTF. CDR3 bases: TGTGCCAGCAGTTCCCAGGGTGCCTATGGCTACACCTTC.

The J gene is TRBJ2-7, the V gene TRBV20-1; D may match TRBD1 or TRBD2 (6 bases each). Germline-derived CDR1 and CDR2 are DFQATT and SNEGSKA (reference sequence). The CDR3 sequence is 14 residues long. V shed 6 bases and J shed 4 bases, with 19 bases lying between them. The CDR3 sequence is CSAQGPGAGYEQYF. The CDR3 DNA reads TGCAGTGCCCAAGGGCCAGGGGCGGGGTACGAGCAGTACTTC.

This clonotype has only a few counts. J is TRBJ1-2 and V is TRBV6-2 or TRBV6-3, with D perhaps matching TRBD1 (6 bases). The CDR3 is made up of 16 amino acids. The V gene lost 5 bases and the J gene lost 4 bases, with 20 bases spanning the gap. The germline CDR1 and CDR2 sequences are MNHEY and SVGEGT. The CDR3 coding sequence is TGTGCCAGCAGTACCAGGACAGCATCCGATTTCTATGGCTACACCTTC. Translated: CASSTRTASDFYGYTF.

The V call is TRBV6-1, the J call TRBJ1-6; the match to TRBD1 covers 9 bases. J was trimmed by 6 bases and V by 5 bases; bases with no gene match: 5. The CDR3 runs to 15 residues. CDR1 MNHNS and CDR2 SASEGT come from the germline V gene. The CDR3 sequence is CASSKGTGSNSPLHF. The CDR3 DNA reads as TGTGCCAGCAGTAAAGGGACAGGGAGTAATTCACCCCTCCACTTT.

The rearrangement links TRBV4-1 to TRBJ2-6, with a possible D match to TRBD1 (5 bases). CDR3 length: 16 residues. Between the trimmed V and J ends, which lost 2 bases and 2 bases, there was a span of 10 bases. The germline gives CDR1 MGHRA, CDR2 YSYEKL. The CDR3 DNA reads TGCGCCAGCAGCCAACCAGGGCGGACTGGGGCCAACGTCCTGACTTTC. Amino acids: CASSQPGRTGANVLTF.

This clonotype has just a few counts. The junction shows a germline mismatch at one end, possibly a read error. The chain joins TRBV7-7 to TRBJ2-7; no clear D. The CDR3 consists of 15 residues. Germline loops: CDR1 SSHAT, CDR2 FNYEAQ (reference sequence). CDR3 sequence reads: CASTFRQIFDYEQYF. CDR3 DNA: TGTGCTAGCACCTTCCGGCAGATCTTTGACTACGAGCAGTACTTC.

This clonotype was found many times. The chain recombines TRBV7-2 with TRBJ1-5; D unclear. Trimming shortened V by 9 bases and J by 9 bases, and 12 bases separated the two germline ends. This CDR3 region has 11 residues. Germline assignment: CDR1 SGHTA and CDR2 FQGNSA. CDR3 amino acids: CASANSGPQHF. CDR3 sequence (DNA): TGTGCCAGTGCCAACAGTGGGCCCCAGCATTTT.

This clonotype was found many times. CDR3 bases: TGTGCCAGCAGTCCGGGACTCCACTACGAGCAGTACTTC. Its translation is CASSPGLHYEQYF. The chain carries TRBV27 and TRBJ2-7, with a possible D match to TRBD2 (6 bases). Germline V gives CDR1 MNHEY, CDR2 SMNVEV (reference sequence). Trimming cost V 5 bases and J 3 bases, with 11 bases left between them. This CDR3 contains 13 residues.

This clonotype was observed a handful of times. The DNA for the CDR3 is TGCAGCGTTGAAGGTCGGACTAGCGGGGGAATAACAGATACGCAGTATTTT. Translation: CSVEGRTSGGITDTQYF. The chain recombines TRBV29-1 with TRBJ2-3; the match to TRBD2 covers 13 bases. Germline lookup yields CDR1 SQVTM and CDR2 ANQGSEA. V dropped 1 base and J dropped 3; count of bases not matched to a gene: 7. This CDR3 contains 17 residues.

The rearrangement joins TRBV20-1 to TRBJ2-5; 7 nucleotides line up with TRBD1. Trimming took 3 bases from V and 5 from J; bases not matched to a gene: 9. The CDR3 totals 14 residues. The germline V gene has CDR1 DFQATT and CDR2 SNEGSKA (reference sequence). CDR3 sequence (DNA): TGCAGTGCTAGTCCACAGGGGCGCCGGGAGACCCAGTACTTC. It is translated as CSASPQGRRETQYF.

This clonotype has a handful of counts. The V call is TRBV4-2, the J call TRBJ2-5, with D possibly TRBD2 on 6 matching bases. The CDR3 covers 15 residues. In germline, CDR1 is LGHNA, CDR2 YNFKEQ. The ends were cut back, 0 bases at V and 9 bases at J, with 17 bases in the middle. The DNA of the CDR3 is TGTGCCAGCAGCCAAGAAGACGTCGGCGGCGGGGCCCAGTACTTC. It specifies CASSQEDVGGGAQYF.

This clonotype came up a few times. V and J are TRBV15 and TRBJ1-4, with D perhaps matching TRBD1 (5 bases). The CDR3 length is 15 residues. CDR1 and CDR2 from the germline V gene are LNHNV and YYDKDF (reference sequence). Trimming took off 1 base at V and 8 bases at J, with 14 bases between the two ends. The CDR3: CATSRAGGPGEKLFF. CDR3 DNA: TGTGCCACCAGCAGAGCGGGCGGACCAGGGGAAAAACTGTTTTTT.

V is TRBV6-5 and J is TRBJ2-2; D tentatively fits TRBD1 or TRBD2 (7 bases each). The CDR3 spans 15 residues. V lost 0 bases, J lost 4 bases, and 9 bases lay in between. Germline assignment: CDR1 MNHEY and CDR2 SVGAGI. Here the CDR3 DNA reads TGTGCCAGCAGTTACTCCAGGGGGGGCACCGGGGAGCTGTTTTTT. Translation gives CASSYSRGGTGELFF.

The V and J genes are TRBV5-1 and TRBJ2-7; D is unclear. V dropped 0 bases and J dropped 6 bases, with 7 bases sitting between them. The CDR3 is 12 amino acids. Per the germline V gene, CDR1 is SGHRS and CDR2 is YFSETQ. CDR3 DNA: TGCGCCAGCAGCTTGGTTTTTGCCGAGCAGTACTTC. Its protein product is CASSLVFAEQYF.

This clonotype has just a few counts. This chain links TRBV27 with TRBJ2-4; D unresolved. CDR1 and CDR2 (germline): MNHEY, SMNVEV (reference sequence). The CDR3 totals 13 residues. Trimming took off 3 bases at V and 14 bases at J, with 17 bases between the two ends. The CDR3 region has the DNA TGTGCCAGCAGTTTGCAACAAGACACGACGGAGTACTTC. It translates to CASSLQQDTTEYF.

The J gene is TRBJ1-6, the V gene TRBV12-3 or TRBV12-4; perhaps TRBD1 as D (6 bases). This CDR3 spans 15 amino acids. The V gene lost 7 bases and the J gene lost 8 bases, with 18 bases spanning the gap. The CDR3 bases are TGTGCCAGCACCTTGAGGGGGGGCGCGGATTCACCCCTCCACTTT. Its translation: CASTLRGGADSPLHF.

This clonotype was counted at least ten times. The chain uses TRBV10-3 and TRBJ1-1; D remains ambiguous. V dropped 10 bases and J dropped 3 bases, with 21 bases sitting between them. The germline CDR1 and CDR2 sequences are ENHRY and SYGVKD. The CDR3 totals 15 residues. The DNA of the CDR3 is TGTGCCACCAATCACGGGTTCACTTCGGACACTGAAGCTTTCTTT. It yields the protein CATNHGFTSDTEAFF.

This clonotype was detected ten times or more. V usage is TRBV6-2 or TRBV6-3 and J usage is TRBJ1-1, with unresolved D. Germline V lookup: CDR1 MNHEY, CDR2 SVGEGT. The V gene lost 4 bases and the J gene lost 3 bases, with 9 bases spanning the gap. The CDR3 spans 13 residues. CDR3 in amino acids: CASSLRQHTEAFF. CDR3 nucleotides: TGTGCCAGCAGTTTGAGGCAGCACACTGAAGCTTTCTTT.

The chain recombines TRBV5-1 with TRBJ1-1; weak D call: TRBD1 (5 bases). Trimming took 4 bases from V and 0 from J, leaving 10 bases between them. The CDR3 extends over 14 amino acids. Germline-derived CDR1 and CDR2 are SGHRS and YFSETQ. This chain's CDR3 is CASSEGRMNTEAFF. The CDR3 DNA follows: TGCGCCAGCAGCGAGGGACGGATGAACACTGAAGCTTTCTTT. Full variable domain (rest looked up from reference TRBV5-1 and TRBJ1-1): KAGVTQTPRYLIKTRGQQVTLSCSPISGHRSVSWYQQTPGQGLQFLFEYFSETQRNKGNFPGRFSGRQFSNSRSEMNVSTLELGDSALYLCASSEGRMNTEAFFGQGTRLTVV.

This clonotype was counted ten times or more. The V call is TRBV28, the J call TRBJ2-3; 12 bases agree with TRBD2. Germline V gene lookup returns CDR1 MDHEN and CDR2 SYDVKM. The CDR3 loop spans 17 amino acids. V lost 4 bases to trimming and J lost 4 bases; unmatched junction nucleotides: 9. The chain's CDR3 is CASSSFTSGRLADTQYF. CDR3 in DNA: TGTGCCAGCAGTTCGTTCACTAGCGGGAGGCTAGCAGATACGCAGTATTTT. Full variable domain (missing parts from reference TRBV28 and TRBJ2-3): DVKVTQSSRYLVKRTGEKVFLECVQDMDHENMFWYRQDPGLGLRLIYFSYDVKMKEKGDIPEGYSVSREKKERFSLILESASTNQTSMYLCASSSFTSGRLADTQYFGPGTRLTVL.

Many counts were recorded for this clonotype. The chain is built from TRBV12-3 or TRBV12-4 and TRBJ2-5, with TRBD1 matching over 7 bases. V gave up 4 bases and J gave up 2 bases; unmatched junction bases: 7. CDR3 size: 15 residues. Here the CDR3 DNA reads TGTGCCAGCAGTTCGGGACAGACGAGTCAAGAGACCCAGTACTTC. Translated: CASSSGQTSQETQYF.